This is a list of T cell receptor beta chains from one sample in a study of breast tumors, draining lymph nodes, adjacent tissues. TCRdb re-called the multiplex PCR reads through MiXCR, storing one row per CDR3 protein. The table lists around 230,000 distinct CDR3 sequences, around 32% of them singletons. The sequenced sample consisted of axillary lymph node tissue. All receptors derive from a female donor with breast cancer. Some clones in this sample may be carry-over from other donors' samples. CDR3s include the opening cysteine and the closing phenylalanine or tryptophan. D genes are given only for firm matches. For some rows the clone size is stated as once, few or many, or as a class when expanded; others skip it.

J gene: TRBJ2-5
clone size: many
V gene: TRBV20-1
CDR3 length: 16
D gene: TRBD2
CDR3 DNA: TGCAGTGCCGAGCCTACGGGACTAGCGGGAAGTTGGGCCCAGTACTTC
CDR3 protein: CSAEPTGLAGSWAQYF

J gene: TRBJ2-3
clone size: few
V gene: TRBV27
CDR3 length: 16
D gene: .
CDR3 DNA: TGTGCCAGCAGTTCCGGGACACTTATTAGCACAGATACGCAGTATTTT
CDR3 protein: CASSSGTLISTDTQYF

J gene: TRBJ2-6
clone size: .
V gene: TRBV27
CDR3 length: 19
D gene: TRBD2
CDR3 DNA: TGTGCCAGCAGTGGACAGTCTAGCGGGAGGCACTCTGGGGCCAACGTCCTGACTTTC
CDR3 protein: CASSGQSSGRHSGANVLTF

J gene: TRBJ1-2
clone size: many
V gene: TRBV20-1
CDR3 length: 11
D gene: .
CDR3 DNA: TGCAGTGCTAGGTGGGGTGGGGGCTACACCTTC
CDR3 protein: CSARWGGGYTF

J gene: TRBJ1-2
clone size: many
V gene: TRBV20-1
CDR3 length: 12
D gene: .
CDR3 DNA: TGCAGTGCCGGTCGGGGGCTGAGGGGCTACACCTTC
CDR3 protein: CSAGRGLRGYTF

J gene: TRBJ2-5
clone size: many
V gene: TRBV18
CDR3 length: 14
D gene: .
CDR3 DNA: TGTGCCAGCTCACCACCGTCGCAGGGAGAGACCCAGTACTTC
CDR3 protein: CASSPPSQGETQYF

J gene: TRBJ2-7
clone size: .
V gene: TRBV29-1
CDR3 length: 13
D gene: TRBD2
CDR3 DNA: TGCAGCGTTTTTGAGGGCGGGAGTCACGAGCAGTACTTC
CDR3 protein: CSVFEGGSHEQYF

J gene: TRBJ1-4
clone size: many
V gene: TRBV6-6
CDR3 length: 14
D gene: .
CDR3 DNA: TGTGCCAGCACCGTAACCGCAACTAATGAAAAACTGTTTTTT
CDR3 protein: CASTVTATNEKLFF

J gene: TRBJ2-3
clone size: many
V gene: TRBV20-1
CDR3 length: 15
D gene: .
CDR3 DNA: TGCAGTGCTAGAGATCACGGGAGTGTCCCAGATACGCAGTATTTT
CDR3 protein: CSARDHGSVPDTQYF

J gene: TRBJ2-1
clone size: many
V gene: TRBV5-1
CDR3 length: 16
D gene: TRBD1
CDR3 DNA: TGCGCCAGCAGCTGGGGACAGGGGGCGATCTACAATGAGCAGTTCTTC
CDR3 protein: CASSWGQGAIYNEQFF

J gene: TRBJ1-3
clone size: many
V gene: TRBV3-1
CDR3 length: 15
D gene: .
CDR3 DNA: TGTGCCAGCAGCCAAGGATGGCGGATTGGAAACACCATATATTTT
CDR3 protein: CASSQGWRIGNTIYF

J gene: TRBJ2-7
clone size: many
V gene: TRBV20-1
CDR3 length: 14
D gene: .
CDR3 DNA: TGCAGTGCTGGGGACTCGGCTTGGGTCTACGAGCAGTACTTC
CDR3 protein: CSAGDSAWVYEQYF

J gene: TRBJ2-1
clone size: many
V gene: TRBV11-3
CDR3 length: 14
D gene: TRBD1
CDR3 DNA: TGTGCCAGCAGCCCCCGACAGGGCGAGGTTGAGCAGTTCTTC
CDR3 protein: CASSPRQGEVEQFF

J gene: TRBJ1-1
clone size: few
V gene: TRBV9
CDR3 length: 13
D gene: TRBD1
CDR3 DNA: TGTGCCAGCAGCGTACACAGGGGCGGTGAAGCTTTCTTT
CDR3 protein: CASSVHRGGEAFF

J gene: TRBJ2-7
clone size: many
V gene: TRBV5-1
CDR3 length: 13
D gene: .
CDR3 DNA: TGCGCCAGCTCCAGGGACACCGGATACGAGCAGTACTTC
CDR3 protein: CASSRDTGYEQYF

J gene: TRBJ1-3
clone size: many
V gene: TRBV4-2
CDR3 length: 15
D gene: .
CDR3 DNA: TGTGCCAGCAGCCAATGGGCGGCCTCTGGAAACACCATATATTTT
CDR3 protein: CASSQWAASGNTIYF

J gene: TRBJ1-4
clone size: many
V gene: TRBV12-3/TRBV12-4
CDR3 length: 14
D gene: .
CDR3 DNA: TGTGCCAGCAGTTTTACAGGGACCAGTGAAAAACTGTTTTTT
CDR3 protein: CASSFTGTSEKLFF

J gene: TRBJ2-6
clone size: many
V gene: TRBV24-1
CDR3 length: 13
D gene: .
CDR3 DNA: TGTGCCACCAGGGACTCTGGGGCCAACGTCCTGACTTTC
CDR3 protein: CATRDSGANVLTF

J gene: TRBJ2-5
clone size: few
V gene: TRBV6-1
CDR3 length: 13
D gene: TRBD1
CDR3 DNA: TGTGCCGCCACCCACAGGGGGAAGGAGACCCAGTACTTC
CDR3 protein: CAATHRGKETQYF

J gene: TRBJ2-5
clone size: many
V gene: TRBV11-3
CDR3 length: 11
D gene: .
CDR3 DNA: TGTGCCAGCGAGGCAGGAGAGACCCAGTACTTC
CDR3 protein: CASEAGETQYF

J gene: TRBJ1-5
clone size: many
V gene: TRBV6-2/TRBV6-3
CDR3 length: 14
D gene: .
CDR3 DNA: TGTGCCAGCAAAAACAGGGAGATCAATCAGCCCCAGCATTTT
CDR3 protein: CASKNREINQPQHF

J gene: TRBJ1-1
clone size: .
V gene: TRBV7-2
CDR3 length: 15
D gene: .
CDR3 DNA: TGTGCCAGCAGCTTAGGATCGGTTAGGAACACTGGAGCTTTCTTT
CDR3 protein: CASSLGSVRNTGAFF

J gene: TRBJ2-7
clone size: many
V gene: TRBV4-1
CDR3 length: 14
D gene: .
CDR3 DNA: TGCGCCAGCAGCCAAGCCTACAGGACCTACGAGCAGTACTTC
CDR3 protein: CASSQAYRTYEQYF

J gene: TRBJ2-3
clone size: many
V gene: TRBV6-2/TRBV6-3
CDR3 length: 12
D gene: .
CDR3 DNA: TGTGCCAGCAGGTCGGCCACAGATACGCAGTATTTT
CDR3 protein: CASRSATDTQYF

J gene: TRBJ1-3
clone size: many
V gene: TRBV28
CDR3 length: 14
D gene: .
CDR3 DNA: TGTGCCAGCACCCTAGTAGGCTCTGGAAACACCATATATTTT
CDR3 protein: CASTLVGSGNTIYF

J gene: TRBJ1-5
clone size: many
V gene: TRBV3-1
CDR3 length: 14
D gene: .
CDR3 DNA: TGTGCCAGCAGCCAAGATCCAGGAAATCAGCCCCAGCATTTT
CDR3 protein: CASSQDPGNQPQHF

J gene: TRBJ2-7
clone size: many
V gene: TRBV11-2
CDR3 length: 11
D gene: TRBD2
CDR3 DNA: TGTGCCAGCAGCTGGGGGGGGGAGCAGTACTTC
CDR3 protein: CASSWGGEQYF

J gene: TRBJ2-3
clone size: many
V gene: TRBV6-2/TRBV6-3
CDR3 length: 14
D gene: .
CDR3 DNA: TGTGCCAGCAAGCTTTCGGGAGTCGTAGATACGCAGTATTTT
CDR3 protein: CASKLSGVVDTQYF

J gene: TRBJ2-1
clone size: many
V gene: TRBV12-5
CDR3 length: 15
D gene: TRBD2
CDR3 DNA: TGTGCTAGTGGCCTGTCTAGCGGGAGCTACAATGAGCAGTTCTTC
CDR3 protein: CASGLSSGSYNEQFF

J gene: TRBJ2-1
clone size: .
V gene: TRBV2
CDR3 length: 15
D gene: .
CDR3 DNA: TGTGCCAGCAGTGAAGTCGAAAGCTCCTACAATGAGCAGTTCTTC
CDR3 protein: CASSEVESSYNEQFF

J gene: TRBJ2-3
clone size: many
V gene: TRBV15
CDR3 length: 16
D gene: .
CDR3 DNA: TGTGCCACCTCCCCCCTTCCGACAGACCGCACAGATACGCAGTATTTT
CDR3 protein: CATSPLPTDRTDTQYF

J gene: TRBJ2-3
clone size: many
V gene: TRBV20-1
CDR3 length: 18
D gene: TRBD2
CDR3 DNA: TGCAGTGCTAGAAAAAGCGGGAGAGGCGCAGGTAGCACAGATACGCAGTATTTT
CDR3 protein: CSARKSGRGAGSTDTQYF

J gene: TRBJ2-3
clone size: .
V gene: TRBV15
CDR3 length: 16
D gene: TRBD2
CDR3 DNA: TGTGCCACCAGCAGCTCAATAGCGGGAGGGGCAGATACGCAGTATTTT
CDR3 protein: CATSSSIAGGADTQYF

J gene: TRBJ1-3
clone size: many
V gene: TRBV19
CDR3 length: 14
D gene: .
CDR3 DNA: TGTGCCAGTTGCAGGGGCCCCTCTGGAAACACCATATATTTT
CDR3 protein: CASCRGPSGNTIYF

J gene: TRBJ1-2
clone size: many
V gene: TRBV6-9
CDR3 length: 12
D gene: .
CDR3 DNA: TGTGCCAGCATCAGGGGATTAGGTGGCTACACCTTC
CDR3 protein: CASIRGLGGYTF